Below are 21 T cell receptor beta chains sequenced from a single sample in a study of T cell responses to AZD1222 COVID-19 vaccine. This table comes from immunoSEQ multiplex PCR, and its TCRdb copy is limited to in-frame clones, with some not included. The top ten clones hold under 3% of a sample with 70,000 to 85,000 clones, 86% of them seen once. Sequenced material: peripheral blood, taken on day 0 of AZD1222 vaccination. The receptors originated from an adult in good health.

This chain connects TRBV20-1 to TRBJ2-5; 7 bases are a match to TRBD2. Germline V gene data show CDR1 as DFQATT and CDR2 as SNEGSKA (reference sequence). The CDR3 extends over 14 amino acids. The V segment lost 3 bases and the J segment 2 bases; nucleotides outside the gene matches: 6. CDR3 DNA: TGCAGTGCTAGTCCAGCGGGGCAACAAGAGACCCAGTACTTC. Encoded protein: CSASPAGQQETQYF.

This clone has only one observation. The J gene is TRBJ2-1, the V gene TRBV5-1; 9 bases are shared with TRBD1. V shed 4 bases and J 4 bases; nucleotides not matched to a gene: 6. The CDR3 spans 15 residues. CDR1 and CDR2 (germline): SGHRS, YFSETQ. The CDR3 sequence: CASSLGQGRYNEQFF. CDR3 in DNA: TGCGCCAGCAGCCTAGGACAGGGGCGATACAATGAGCAGTTCTTC.

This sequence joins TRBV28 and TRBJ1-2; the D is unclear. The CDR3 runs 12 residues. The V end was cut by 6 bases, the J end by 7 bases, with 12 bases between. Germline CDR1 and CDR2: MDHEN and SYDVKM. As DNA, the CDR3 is TGTGCCAGCAGCTCGGTAATAGGTGGCTACACCTTC. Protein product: CASSSVIGGYTF.

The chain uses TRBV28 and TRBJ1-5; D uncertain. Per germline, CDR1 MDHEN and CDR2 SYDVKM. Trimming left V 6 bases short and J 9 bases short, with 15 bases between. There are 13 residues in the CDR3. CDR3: CASRLIGVGPQHF. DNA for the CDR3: TGTGCCAGCAGATTAATAGGAGTTGGGCCCCAGCATTTT.

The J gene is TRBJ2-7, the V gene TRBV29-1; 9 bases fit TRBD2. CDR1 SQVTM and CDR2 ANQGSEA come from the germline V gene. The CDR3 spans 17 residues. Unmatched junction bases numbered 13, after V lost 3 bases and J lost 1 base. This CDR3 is CSVDIGASGKGSYEQYF. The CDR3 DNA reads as TGCAGCGTTGATATTGGGGCTAGCGGGAAAGGATCCTACGAGCAGTACTTC.

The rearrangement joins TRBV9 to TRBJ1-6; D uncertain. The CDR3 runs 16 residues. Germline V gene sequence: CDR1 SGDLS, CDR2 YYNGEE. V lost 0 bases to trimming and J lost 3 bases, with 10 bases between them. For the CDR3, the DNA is TGTGCCAGCAGCGTAGGTGGTCAAAACTATAATTCACCCCTCCACTTT. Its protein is CASSVGGQNYNSPLHF.

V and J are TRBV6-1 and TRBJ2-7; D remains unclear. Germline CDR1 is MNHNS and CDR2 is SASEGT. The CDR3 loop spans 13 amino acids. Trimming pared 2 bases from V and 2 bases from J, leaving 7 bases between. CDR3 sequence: CASSERAPYEQYF. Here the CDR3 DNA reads TGTGCCAGCAGTGAAAGGGCCCCCTACGAGCAGTACTTC.

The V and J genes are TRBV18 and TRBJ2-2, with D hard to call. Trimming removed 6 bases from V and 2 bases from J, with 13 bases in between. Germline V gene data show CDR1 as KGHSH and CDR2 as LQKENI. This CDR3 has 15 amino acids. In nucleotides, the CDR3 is TGTGCCAGCTCCCCAAAAGGGAAAAACACCGGGGAGCTGTTTTTT. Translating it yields CASSPKGKNTGELFF.

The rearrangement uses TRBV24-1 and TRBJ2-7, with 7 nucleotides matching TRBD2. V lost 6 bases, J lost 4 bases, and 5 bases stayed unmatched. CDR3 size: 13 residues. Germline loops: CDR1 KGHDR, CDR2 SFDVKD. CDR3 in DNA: TGTGCCACCAGTAGAACTAGCGAATACGAGCAGTACTTC. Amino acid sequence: CATSRTSEYEQYF.

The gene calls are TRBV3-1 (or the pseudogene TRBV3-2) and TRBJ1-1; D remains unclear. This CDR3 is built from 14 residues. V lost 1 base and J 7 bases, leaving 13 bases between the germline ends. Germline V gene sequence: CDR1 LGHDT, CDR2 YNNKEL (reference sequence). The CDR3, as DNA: TGTGCCAGCAGCCAAGTACCGGAGTCCTATGAAGCTTTCTTT. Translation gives CASSQVPESYEAFF.

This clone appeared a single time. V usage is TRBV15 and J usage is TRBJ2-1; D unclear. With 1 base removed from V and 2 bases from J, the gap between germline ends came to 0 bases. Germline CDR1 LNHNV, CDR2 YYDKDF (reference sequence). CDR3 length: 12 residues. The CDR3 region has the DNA TGTGCCACCAGCAGAGCCTACAATGAGCAGTTCTTC. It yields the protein CATSRAYNEQFF.

The CDR3 DNA reads as TGTGCCAGCAGCGCAAGGGACACTACAGATACGCAGTATTTT. This encodes CASSARDTTDTQYF. This sequence joins TRBV5-4 and TRBJ2-3, with D possibly matching TRBD1 (6 bases). Germline CDR1 and CDR2: SGHNT and YYREEE (reference sequence). This CDR3 region has 14 residues. Trimming shortened V by 4 bases and J by 3 bases, and 12 bases separated the two germline ends.

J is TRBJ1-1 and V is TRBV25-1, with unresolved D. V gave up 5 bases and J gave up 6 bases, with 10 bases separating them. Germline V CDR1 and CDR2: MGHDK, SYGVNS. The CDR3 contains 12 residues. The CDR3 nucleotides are TGTGCCAGCAGTTTTGGAGTATCTGAAGCTTTCTTT. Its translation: CASSFGVSEAFF. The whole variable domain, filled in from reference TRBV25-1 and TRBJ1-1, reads EADIYQTPRYLVIGTGKKITLECSQTMGHDKMYWYQQDPGMELHLIHYSYGVNSTEKGDLSSESTVSRIRTEHFPLTLESARPSHTSQYLCASSFGVSEAFFGQGTRLTVV.

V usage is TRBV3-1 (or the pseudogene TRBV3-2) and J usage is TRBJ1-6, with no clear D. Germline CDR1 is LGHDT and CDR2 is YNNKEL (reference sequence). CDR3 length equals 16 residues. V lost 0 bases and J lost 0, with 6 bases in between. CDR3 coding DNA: TGTGCCAGCAGCCAAGAAAGGAGCTCCTATAATTCACCCCTCCACTTT. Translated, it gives CASSQERSSYNSPLHF.

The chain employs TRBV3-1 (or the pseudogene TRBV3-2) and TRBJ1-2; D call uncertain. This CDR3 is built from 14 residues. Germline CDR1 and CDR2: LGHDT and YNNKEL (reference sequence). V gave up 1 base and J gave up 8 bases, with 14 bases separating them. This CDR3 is CASSQAQTLGGYTF. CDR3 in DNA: TGTGCCAGCAGCCAAGCGCAGACTTTGGGGGGCTACACCTTC.

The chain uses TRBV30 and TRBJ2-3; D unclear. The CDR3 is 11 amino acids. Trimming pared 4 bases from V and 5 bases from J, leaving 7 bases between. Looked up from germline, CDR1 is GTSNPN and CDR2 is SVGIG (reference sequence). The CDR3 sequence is CAWTVLDTQYF. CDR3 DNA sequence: TGTGCCTGGACTGTGCTAGATACGCAGTATTTT.

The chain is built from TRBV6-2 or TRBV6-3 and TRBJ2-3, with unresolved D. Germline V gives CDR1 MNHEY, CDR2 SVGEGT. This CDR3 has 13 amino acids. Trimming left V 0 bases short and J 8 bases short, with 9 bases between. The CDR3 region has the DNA TGTGCCAGCAGTTACTCGTCTAAGGTTACGCAGTATTTT. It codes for CASSYSSKVTQYF.

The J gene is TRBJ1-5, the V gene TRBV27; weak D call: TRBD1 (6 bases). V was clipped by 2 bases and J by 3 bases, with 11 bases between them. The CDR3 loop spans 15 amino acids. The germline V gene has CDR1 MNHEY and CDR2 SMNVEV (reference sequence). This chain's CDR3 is CASSLSGGYNQPQHF. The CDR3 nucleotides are TGTGCCAGCAGTTTAAGTGGGGGCTACAATCAGCCCCAGCATTTT.

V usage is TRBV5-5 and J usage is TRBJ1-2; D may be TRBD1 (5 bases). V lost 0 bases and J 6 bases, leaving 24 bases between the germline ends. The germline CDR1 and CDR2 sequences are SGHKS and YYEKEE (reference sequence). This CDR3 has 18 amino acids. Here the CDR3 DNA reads TGTGCCAGCAGCTTGGCGGCCGTATGGGACCCGGTGGGTGATGGCTACACCTTC. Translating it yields CASSLAAVWDPVGDGYTF.

The CDR3 spells CASSSETGSYGYTF. The CDR3 nucleotides are TGCGCCAGCAGCTCCGAGACAGGGAGCTATGGCTACACCTTC. This sequence joins TRBV5-1 and TRBJ1-2; TRBD1 matches 7 bases. CDR1 is SGHRS and CDR2 is YFSETQ in the germline V gene. Losses at the gene ends were 3 bases for V and 4 bases for J; bases not matched to a gene: 6. CDR3 length: 14 residues. Looking up the rest from reference TRBV5-1 and TRBJ1-2 gives the full variable domain: KAGVTQTPRYLIKTRGQQVTLSCSPISGHRSVSWYQQTPGQGLQFLFEYFSETQRNKGNFPGRFSGRQFSNSRSEMNVSTLELGDSALYLCASSSETGSYGYTFGSGTRLTVV.

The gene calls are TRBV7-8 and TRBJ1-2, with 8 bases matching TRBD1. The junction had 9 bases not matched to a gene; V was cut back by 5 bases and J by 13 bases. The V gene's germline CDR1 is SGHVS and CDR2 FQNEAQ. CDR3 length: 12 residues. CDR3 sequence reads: CASSQLGDRTTF. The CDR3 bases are TGTGCCAGCAGCCAGCTTGGGGACAGGACCACCTTC.